This T cell receptor beta chain was retrieved from a study of T cell repertoires in cytomegalovirus infection (dated by TCRdb to between 2019 and 2020). The study in broad terms: Alongside well-studied HLA-B-restricted epitopes, the peptide stimulations were aimed at recently identified HLA-C-restricted CMV epitopes, whose presentation resists viral immunomodulation. Because public TCR beta signatures pointed to carriage of CMV infection together with the matching HLA type, the HLA type of each donor mattered for the analysis.

TCRdb names Illumina HiSeq 1500 as the instrument used. TCRdb trimmed public reads at Q25 via fastp, called clones via MiXCR and kept in-frame beta chains. Identical CDR3 protein sequences are pooled into one entry, listed with their most common genes and DNA. The sample records approximately 910,000 distinct CDR3 sequences, approximately 31% of which are singletons. 13% of the sample comes from the top ten. The treatment or condition label of this sample denotes: in vitro stimulation with specific CMV peptide epitopes to enrich CMV-specific T cells. As regards this clonotype: What this receptor recognizes is not known. The input lacks base qualities; no much larger clone sits a single base away.

Summary of the overall study and its limitations: Cumulative frequency of public TCR beta family members discriminated carriers of CMV infection plus the relevant HLA type in this cohort and an independent approximately 400-donor cohort. In the ex vivo response, HLA-C-restricted CMV-specific TCR beta clonotypes were dominant, and in two of eight donors the single most frequent clonotype came from this HLA-C-restricted group.

Clipping removes 7 bases from V and 1 base from J, with 11 as the unmatched junction base count. The CDR3 contains 16 residues, cysteine and phenylalanine counted. Here the CDR3 DNA is all that survives: 48 bases in frame from base 1. The germline V gene (reference sequence) supplies CDR1 LNHDA and CDR2 SQIVND. Material: cultured CD8+ T cells from PBMCs, obtained from culture after CMV antigen stimulation. The chain links TRBV19 with TRBJ1-1; 8 central bases correspond to TRBD1. The TCR sequence derives from a human donor in good health (CMV status not recorded). Some clones in this sample may be carry-over from other donors' samples. The CDR3 here reads CASTLGQGSTNTEAFF. The nucleotide sequence reads TGTGCCAGTACCCTCGGACAGGGAAGTACGAACACTGAAGCTTTCTTT.